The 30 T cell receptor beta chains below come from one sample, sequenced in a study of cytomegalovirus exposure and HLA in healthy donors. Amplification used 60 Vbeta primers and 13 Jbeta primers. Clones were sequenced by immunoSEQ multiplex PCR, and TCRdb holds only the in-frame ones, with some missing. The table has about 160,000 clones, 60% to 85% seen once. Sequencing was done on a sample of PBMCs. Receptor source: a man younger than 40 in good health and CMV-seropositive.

The CDR3 DNA is TGTGCCAGTAAGCCGGGGGGAACTAACAATGAGCAGTTCTTC. Translation gives CASKPGGTNNEQFF. The gene calls are TRBV19 and TRBJ2-1; 7 nucleotides line up with TRBD2. The CDR3 is 14 amino acids. CDR1 is LNHDA, CDR2 SQIVND, per germline (reference sequence). The junction had 8 bases not matched to a gene; V was cut back by 7 bases and J by 5 bases.

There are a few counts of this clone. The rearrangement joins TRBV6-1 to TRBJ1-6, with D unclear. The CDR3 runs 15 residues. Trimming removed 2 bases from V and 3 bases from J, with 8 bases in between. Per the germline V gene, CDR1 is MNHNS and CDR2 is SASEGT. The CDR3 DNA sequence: TGTGCCAGCAGTGAAAACAGTTACTATAATTCACCCCTCCACTTT. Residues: CASSENSYYNSPLHF.

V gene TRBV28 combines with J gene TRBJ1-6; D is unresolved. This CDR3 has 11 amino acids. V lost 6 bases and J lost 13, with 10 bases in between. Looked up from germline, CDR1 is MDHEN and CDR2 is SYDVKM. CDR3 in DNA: TGTGCCAGCAGGACACTCCTTCCCCTCCACTTT. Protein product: CASRTLLPLHF.

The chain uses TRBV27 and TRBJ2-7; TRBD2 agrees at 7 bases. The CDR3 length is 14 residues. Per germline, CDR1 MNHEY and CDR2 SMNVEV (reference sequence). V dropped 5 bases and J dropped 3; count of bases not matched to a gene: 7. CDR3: CASSRAGSIYEQYF. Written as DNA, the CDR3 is TGTGCCAGCAGTCGAGCGGGGTCCATCTACGAGCAGTACTTC.

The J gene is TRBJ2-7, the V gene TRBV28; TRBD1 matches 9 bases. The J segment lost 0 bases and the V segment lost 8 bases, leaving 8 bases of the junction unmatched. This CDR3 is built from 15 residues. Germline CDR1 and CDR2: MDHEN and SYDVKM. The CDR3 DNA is TGTGCCAGCCGATCCACAGGGGGCATCTCCTACGAGCAGTACTTC. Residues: CASRSTGGISYEQYF.

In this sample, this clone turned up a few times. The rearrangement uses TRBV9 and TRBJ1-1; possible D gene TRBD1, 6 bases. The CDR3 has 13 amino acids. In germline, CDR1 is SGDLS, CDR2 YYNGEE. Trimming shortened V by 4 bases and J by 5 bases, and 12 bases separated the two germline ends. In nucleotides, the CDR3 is TGTGCCAGCAGCCCCGTCACAGGGACTGAAGCTTTCTTT. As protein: CASSPVTGTEAFF.

The CDR3 loop reads CASGPPGLLLEQFF. The CDR3 DNA is TGTGCTAGTGGTCCACCGGGACTCCTCTTGGAGCAGTTCTTC. The chain carries TRBV12-5 and TRBJ2-1; possible D gene TRBD2, 6 bases. This CDR3 is 14 amino acids long. V was pared by 5 bases and J by 10 bases, with 18 bases between. In germline, CDR1 is LGHNT, CDR2 FRNRAP.

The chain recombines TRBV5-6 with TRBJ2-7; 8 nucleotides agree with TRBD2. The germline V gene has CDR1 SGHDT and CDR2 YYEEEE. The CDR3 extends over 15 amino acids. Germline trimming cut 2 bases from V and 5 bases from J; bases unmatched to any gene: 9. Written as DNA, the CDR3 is TGTGCCAGCAGCTTAACCGACGGGGGGGTCCACGAGCAGTACTTC. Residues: CASSLTDGGVHEQYF.

The CDR3 sequence is CASSPLGQGPGETQYF. In DNA form, the CDR3 reads TGTGCCAGCAGCCCCCTCGGACAGGGGCCAGGAGAGACCCAGTACTTC. The genes are TRBV5-4 and TRBJ2-5; 9 positions agree with TRBD1. With V trimmed by 4 bases and J by 4 bases, 11 bases remained unmatched. This CDR3 region has 16 residues. The V gene's germline CDR1 is SGHNT and CDR2 YYREEE (reference sequence).

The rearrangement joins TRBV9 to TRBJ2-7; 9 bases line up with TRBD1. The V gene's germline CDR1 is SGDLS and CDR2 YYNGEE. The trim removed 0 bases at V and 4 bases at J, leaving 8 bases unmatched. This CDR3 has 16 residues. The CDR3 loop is CASSVGMGQGLYEQYF. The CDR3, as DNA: TGTGCCAGCAGCGTAGGAATGGGACAGGGTCTTTACGAGCAGTACTTC.

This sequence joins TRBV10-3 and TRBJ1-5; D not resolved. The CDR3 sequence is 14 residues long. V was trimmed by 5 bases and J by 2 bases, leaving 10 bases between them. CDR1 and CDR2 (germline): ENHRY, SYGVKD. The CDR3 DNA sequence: TGTGCCATCAGTCCTGGTTCAGGCAATCAGCCCCAGCATTTT. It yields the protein CAISPGSGNQPQHF.

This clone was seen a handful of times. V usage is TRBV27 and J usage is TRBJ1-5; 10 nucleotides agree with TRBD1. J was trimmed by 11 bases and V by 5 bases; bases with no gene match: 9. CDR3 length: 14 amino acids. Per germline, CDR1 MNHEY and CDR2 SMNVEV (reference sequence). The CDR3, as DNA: TGTGCCAGCAGTCCCCTGACAGGGGGCTTGGCCCAGCATTTT. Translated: CASSPLTGGLAQHF.

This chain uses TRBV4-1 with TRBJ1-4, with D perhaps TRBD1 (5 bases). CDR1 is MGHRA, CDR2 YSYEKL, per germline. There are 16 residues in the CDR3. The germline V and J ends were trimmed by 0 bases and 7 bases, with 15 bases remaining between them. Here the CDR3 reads CASSQDLTGGGEKLFF. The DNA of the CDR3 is TGCGCCAGCAGCCAAGATCTCACGGGGGGAGGTGAAAAACTGTTTTTT.

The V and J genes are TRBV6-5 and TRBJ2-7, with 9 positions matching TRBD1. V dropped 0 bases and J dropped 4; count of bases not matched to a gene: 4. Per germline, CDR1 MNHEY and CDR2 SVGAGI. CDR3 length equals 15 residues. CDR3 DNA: TGTGCCAGCAGTTACTCGACAGGGGGGATTTACGAGCAGTACTTC. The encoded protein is CASSYSTGGIYEQYF.

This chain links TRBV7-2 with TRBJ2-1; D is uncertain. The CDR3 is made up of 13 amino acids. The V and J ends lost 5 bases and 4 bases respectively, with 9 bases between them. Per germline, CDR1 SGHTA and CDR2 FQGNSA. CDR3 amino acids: CASSLTRYNEQFF. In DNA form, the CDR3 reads TGTGCCAGCAGCCTCACCCGGTACAATGAGCAGTTCTTC.

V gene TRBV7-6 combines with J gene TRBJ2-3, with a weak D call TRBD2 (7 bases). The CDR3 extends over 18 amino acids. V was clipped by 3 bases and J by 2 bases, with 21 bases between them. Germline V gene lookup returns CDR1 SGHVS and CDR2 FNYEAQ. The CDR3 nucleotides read TGTGCCAGCAGCTTGAGGGTGGCGGGGGCCGAGAACACAGATACGCAGTATTTT. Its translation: CASSLRVAGAENTDTQYF.

The CDR3 loop reads CASSQLSQPQHF. In DNA form, the CDR3 reads TGTGCCAGCAGCCAATTGAGTCAGCCCCAGCATTTT. The chain recombines TRBV16 with TRBJ1-5; D is undetermined. The germline V and J ends were trimmed by 1 base and 6 bases, with 4 bases remaining between them. CDR1 and CDR2 from the germline V gene are KGHSY and FQNENV. This CDR3 has 12 residues.

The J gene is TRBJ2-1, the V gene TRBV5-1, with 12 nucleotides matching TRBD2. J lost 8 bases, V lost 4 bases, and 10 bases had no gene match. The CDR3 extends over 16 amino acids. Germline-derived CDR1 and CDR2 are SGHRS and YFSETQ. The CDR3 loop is CASSDASGGVSDEQFF. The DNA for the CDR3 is TGCGCCAGCAGCGACGCTAGCGGGGGGGTGTCGGATGAGCAGTTCTTC. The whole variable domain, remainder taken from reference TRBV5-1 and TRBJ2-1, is KAGVTQTPRYLIKTRGQQVTLSCSPISGHRSVSWYQQTPGQGLQFLFEYFSETQRNKGNFPGRFSGRQFSNSRSEMNVSTLELGDSALYLCASSDASGGVSDEQFFGPGTRLTVL.

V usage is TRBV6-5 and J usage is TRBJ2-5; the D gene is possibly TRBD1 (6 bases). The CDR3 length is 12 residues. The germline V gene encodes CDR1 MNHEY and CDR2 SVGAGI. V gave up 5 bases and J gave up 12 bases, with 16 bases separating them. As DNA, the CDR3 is TGTGCCAGCAGTCCCCCGGGACATTTCAAGTACTTC. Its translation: CASSPPGHFKYF.

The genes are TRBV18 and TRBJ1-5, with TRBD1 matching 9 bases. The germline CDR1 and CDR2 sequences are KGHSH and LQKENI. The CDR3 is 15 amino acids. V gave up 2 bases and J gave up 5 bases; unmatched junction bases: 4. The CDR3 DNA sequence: TGTGCCAGCTCACCAGACAGGGGGTTAGATCAGCCCCAGCATTTT. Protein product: CASSPDRGLDQPQHF. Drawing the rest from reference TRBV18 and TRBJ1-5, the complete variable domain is NAGVMQNPRHLVRRRGQEARLRCSPMKGHSHVYWYRQLPEEGLKFMVYLQKENIIDESGMPKERFSAEFPKEGPSILRIQQVVRGDSAAYFCASSPDRGLDQPQHFGDGTRLSIL.

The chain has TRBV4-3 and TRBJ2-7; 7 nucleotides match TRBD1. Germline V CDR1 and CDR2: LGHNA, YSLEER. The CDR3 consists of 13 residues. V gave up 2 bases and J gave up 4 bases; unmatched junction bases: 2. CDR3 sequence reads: CASSQHRGYEQYF. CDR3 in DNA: TGCGCCAGCAGCCAACACAGGGGTTACGAGCAGTACTTC.

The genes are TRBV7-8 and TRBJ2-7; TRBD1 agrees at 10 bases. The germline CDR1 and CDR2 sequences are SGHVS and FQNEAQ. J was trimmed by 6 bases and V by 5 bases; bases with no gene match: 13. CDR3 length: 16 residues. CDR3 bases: TGTGCCAGCAGCCCCAACAACGACAGGGGGCATTCCGAGCAGTACTTC. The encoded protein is CASSPNNDRGHSEQYF.

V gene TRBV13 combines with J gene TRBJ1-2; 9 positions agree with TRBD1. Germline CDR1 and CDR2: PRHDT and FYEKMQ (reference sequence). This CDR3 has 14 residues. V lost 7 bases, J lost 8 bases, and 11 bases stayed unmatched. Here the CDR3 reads CASTPRTGVSGYTF. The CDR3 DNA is TGTGCCAGCACGCCAAGGACAGGGGTTTCGGGCTACACCTTC.

The CDR3 loop reads CASSLGRGEQYF. CDR3 coding DNA: TGCGCCAGCAGCTTGGGCCGGGGCGAGCAGTACTTC. The genes are TRBV5-1 and TRBJ2-7, with D possibly matching TRBD2 (5 bases). Trimming cost V 0 bases and J 6 bases, with 7 bases left between them. Germline values: CDR1 SGHRS, CDR2 YFSETQ. The CDR3 sequence is 12 residues long.

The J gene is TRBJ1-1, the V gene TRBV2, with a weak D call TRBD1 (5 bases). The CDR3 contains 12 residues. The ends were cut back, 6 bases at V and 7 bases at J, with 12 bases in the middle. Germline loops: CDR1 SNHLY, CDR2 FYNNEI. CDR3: CASRDLTVEAFF. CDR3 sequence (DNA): TGTGCCAGCAGGGACCTGACAGTTGAAGCTTTCTTT.

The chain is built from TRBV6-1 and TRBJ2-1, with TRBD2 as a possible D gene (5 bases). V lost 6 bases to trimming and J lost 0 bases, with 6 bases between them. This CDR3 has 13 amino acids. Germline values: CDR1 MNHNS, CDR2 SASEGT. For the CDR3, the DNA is TGTGCCAGCAGCAGCGGCTCCTACAATGAGCAGTTCTTC. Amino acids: CASSSGSYNEQFF.

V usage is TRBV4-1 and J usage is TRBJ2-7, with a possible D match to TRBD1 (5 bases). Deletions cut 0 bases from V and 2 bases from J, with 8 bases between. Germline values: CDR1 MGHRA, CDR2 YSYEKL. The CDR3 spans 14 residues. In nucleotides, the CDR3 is TGCGCCAGCAGCCAAGATTTAGGGGCCTACGAGCAGTACTTC. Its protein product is CASSQDLGAYEQYF.

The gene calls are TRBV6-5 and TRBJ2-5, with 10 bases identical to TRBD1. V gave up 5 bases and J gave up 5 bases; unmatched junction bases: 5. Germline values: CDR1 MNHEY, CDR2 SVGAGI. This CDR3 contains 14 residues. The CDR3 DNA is TGTGCCAGCAGTGCGACAGGGGGCAAGGAGACCCAGTACTTC. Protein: CASSATGGKETQYF.

CDR3 in DNA: TGCGCCAGGGGGGTGAGGAGGGCTCTCTACGAGCAGTACTTC. Its translation is CARGVRRALYEQYF. V usage is TRBV10-1 and J usage is TRBJ2-7, with D possibly being TRBD2 (6 bases). CDR3 length: 14 residues. Trimming took off 9 bases at V and 3 bases at J, with 18 bases between the two ends. The germline CDR1 and CDR2 sequences are WNHNN and SYGVQD (reference sequence).

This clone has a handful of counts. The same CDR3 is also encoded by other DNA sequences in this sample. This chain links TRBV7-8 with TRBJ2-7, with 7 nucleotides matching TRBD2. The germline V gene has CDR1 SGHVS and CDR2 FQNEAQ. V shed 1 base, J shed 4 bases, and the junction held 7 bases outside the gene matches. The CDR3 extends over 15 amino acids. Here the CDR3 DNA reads TGTGCCAGCAGCTTAGGTGGACTAGTTATTTACGAGCAGTACTTC. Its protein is CASSLGGLVIYEQYF.